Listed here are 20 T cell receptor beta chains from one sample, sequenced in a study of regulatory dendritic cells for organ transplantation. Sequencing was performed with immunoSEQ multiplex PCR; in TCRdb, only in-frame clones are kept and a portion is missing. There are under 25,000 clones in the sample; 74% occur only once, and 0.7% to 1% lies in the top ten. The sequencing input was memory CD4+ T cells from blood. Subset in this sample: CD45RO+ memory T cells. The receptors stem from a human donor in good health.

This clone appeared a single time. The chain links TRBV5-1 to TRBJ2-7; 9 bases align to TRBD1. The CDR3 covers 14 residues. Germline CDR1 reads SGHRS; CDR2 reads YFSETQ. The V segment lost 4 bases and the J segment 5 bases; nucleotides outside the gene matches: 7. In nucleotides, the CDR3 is TGCGCCAGCAGCCTACAGGGGGCTCTAGACGAGCAGTACTTC. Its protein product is CASSLQGALDEQYF.

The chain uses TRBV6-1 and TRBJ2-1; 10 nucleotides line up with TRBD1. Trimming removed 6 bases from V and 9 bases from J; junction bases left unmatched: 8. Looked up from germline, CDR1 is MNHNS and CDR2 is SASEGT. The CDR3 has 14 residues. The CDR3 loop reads CASRGQGLSTEQFF. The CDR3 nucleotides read TGTGCCAGCAGGGGACAGGGGTTGTCAACTGAGCAGTTCTTC.

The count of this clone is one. CDR3 in DNA: TGCGCCAGCAATATCGATCCGGGACTACCTACATACGAGCAGTACTTC. Amino acids: CASNIDPGLPTYEQYF. The chain carries TRBV5-1 and TRBJ2-7; 7 positions match TRBD2. This CDR3 region has 16 residues. CDR1 is SGHRS, CDR2 YFSETQ, per germline. The V gene end was trimmed by 6 bases and the J gene end by 4 bases; junction bases not matched to a gene: 16.

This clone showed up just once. CDR3 nucleotides: TGTGCCAGCAGTTCGCAGCGGGGGGCCGAGCAGTTCTTC. Its translation: CASSSQRGAEQFF. The chain employs TRBV6-6 and TRBJ2-1, with 9 bases fitting TRBD2. The V and J ends lost 4 bases and 10 bases, in that order; junction bases with no gene match: 5. This CDR3 is built from 13 residues. The germline gives CDR1 MNHNY, CDR2 SVGAGI (reference sequence).

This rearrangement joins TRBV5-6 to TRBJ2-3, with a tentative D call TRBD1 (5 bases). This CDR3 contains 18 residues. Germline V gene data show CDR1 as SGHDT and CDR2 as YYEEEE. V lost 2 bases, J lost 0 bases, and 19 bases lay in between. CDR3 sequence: CASSFQQVGVTSTDTQYF. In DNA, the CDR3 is TGTGCCAGCAGCTTCCAACAGGTAGGAGTGACGAGCACAGATACGCAGTATTTT.

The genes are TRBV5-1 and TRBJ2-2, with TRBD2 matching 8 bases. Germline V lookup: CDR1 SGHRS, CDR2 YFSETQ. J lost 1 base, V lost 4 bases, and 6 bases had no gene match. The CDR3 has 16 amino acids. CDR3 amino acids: CASSAGSGGNTGELFF. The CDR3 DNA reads TGCGCCAGCAGCGCGGGAAGCGGGGGGAACACCGGGGAGCTGTTTTTT.

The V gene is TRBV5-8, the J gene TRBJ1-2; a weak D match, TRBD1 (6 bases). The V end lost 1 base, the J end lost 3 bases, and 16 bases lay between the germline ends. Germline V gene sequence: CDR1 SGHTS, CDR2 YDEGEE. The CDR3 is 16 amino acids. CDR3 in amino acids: CASSLLGALSDYGYTF. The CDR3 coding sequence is TGTGCCAGCAGCTTGTTGGGGGCTCTGTCTGACTATGGCTACACCTTC.

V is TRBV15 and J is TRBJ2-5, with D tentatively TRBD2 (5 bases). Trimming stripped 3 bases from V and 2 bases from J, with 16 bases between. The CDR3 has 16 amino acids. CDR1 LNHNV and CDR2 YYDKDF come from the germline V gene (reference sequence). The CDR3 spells CATSRAGSRYQETQYF. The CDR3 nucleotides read TGTGCCACCAGCAGGGCGGGCTCCCGGTATCAAGAGACCCAGTACTTC. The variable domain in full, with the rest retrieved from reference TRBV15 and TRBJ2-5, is DAMVIQNPRYQVTQFGKPVTLSCSQTLNHNVMYWYQQKSSQAPKLLFHYYDKDFNNEADTPDNFQSRRPNTSFCFLDIRSPGLGDTAMYLCATSRAGSRYQETQYFGPGTRLLVL.

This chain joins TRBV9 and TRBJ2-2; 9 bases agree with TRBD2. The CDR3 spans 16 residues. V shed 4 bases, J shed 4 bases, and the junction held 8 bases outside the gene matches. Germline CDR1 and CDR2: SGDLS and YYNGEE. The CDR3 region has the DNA TGTGCCAGCAGCCCCCGGGATAGCGGGGGCACCGGGGAGCTGTTTTTT. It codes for CASSPRDSGGTGELFF.

The CDR3 region has the DNA TGTGCCAGCAGCCAAGATTGGAGTGGCTACACCTTC. It specifies CASSQDWSGYTF. The chain is built from TRBV14 and TRBJ1-2; D gene ambiguous. The length of the CDR3 is 12 residues. The V end lost 0 bases, the J end lost 7 bases, and 6 bases lay between the germline ends. Germline CDR1 reads SGHDN; CDR2 reads FVKESK.

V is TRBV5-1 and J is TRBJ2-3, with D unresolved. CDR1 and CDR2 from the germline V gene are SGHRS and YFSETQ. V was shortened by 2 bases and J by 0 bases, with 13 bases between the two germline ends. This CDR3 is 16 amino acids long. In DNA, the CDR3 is TGCGCCAGCAGCTTACTGTCTCGGTCTAGCACAGATACGCAGTATTTT. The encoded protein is CASSLLSRSSTDTQYF.

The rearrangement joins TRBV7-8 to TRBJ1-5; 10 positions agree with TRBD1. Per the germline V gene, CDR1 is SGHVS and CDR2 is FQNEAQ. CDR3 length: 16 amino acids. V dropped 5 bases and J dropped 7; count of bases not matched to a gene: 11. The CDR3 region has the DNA TGTGCCAGCAGCCAAGGGGACAGGGGAACGGGACAGCCCCAGCATTTT. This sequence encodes CASSQGDRGTGQPQHF.

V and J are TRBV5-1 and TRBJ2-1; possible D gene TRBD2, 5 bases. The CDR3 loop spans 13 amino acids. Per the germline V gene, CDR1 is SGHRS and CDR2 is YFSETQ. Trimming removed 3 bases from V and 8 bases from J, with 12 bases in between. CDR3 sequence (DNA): TGCGCCAGCAGCTCGGCGCTAGCCGATGAGCAGTTCTTC. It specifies CASSSALADEQFF.

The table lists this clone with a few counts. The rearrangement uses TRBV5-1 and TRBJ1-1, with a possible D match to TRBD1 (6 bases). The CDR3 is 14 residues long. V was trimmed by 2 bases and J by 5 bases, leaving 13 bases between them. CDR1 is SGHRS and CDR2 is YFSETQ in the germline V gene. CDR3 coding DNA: TGCGCCAGCAGCTTTAACAGGGAGGGAACTGAAGCTTTCTTT. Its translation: CASSFNREGTEAFF.

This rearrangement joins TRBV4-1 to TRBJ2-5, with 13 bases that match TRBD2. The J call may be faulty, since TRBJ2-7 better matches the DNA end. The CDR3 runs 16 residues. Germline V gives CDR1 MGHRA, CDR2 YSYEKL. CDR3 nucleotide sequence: TGCGCCAGCAGCCACGTCGGACTAGCGGGAGCCTCCGAGCAGTACTTC. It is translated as CASSHVGLAGASEQYF.

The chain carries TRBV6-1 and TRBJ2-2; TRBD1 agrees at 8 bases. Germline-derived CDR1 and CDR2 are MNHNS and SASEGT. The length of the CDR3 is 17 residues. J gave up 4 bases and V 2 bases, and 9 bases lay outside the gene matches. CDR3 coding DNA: TGTGCCAGCAGTGAATCCCTGCGGACAGGGCCCACCGGGGAGCTGTTTTTT. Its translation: CASSESLRTGPTGELFF.

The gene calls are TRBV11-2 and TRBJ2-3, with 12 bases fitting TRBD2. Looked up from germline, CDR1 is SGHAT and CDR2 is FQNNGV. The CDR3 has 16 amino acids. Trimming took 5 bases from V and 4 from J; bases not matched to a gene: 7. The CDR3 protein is CASSPTTSGGPDTQYF. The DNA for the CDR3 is TGTGCCAGCAGCCCAACGACTAGCGGGGGCCCAGATACGCAGTATTTT.

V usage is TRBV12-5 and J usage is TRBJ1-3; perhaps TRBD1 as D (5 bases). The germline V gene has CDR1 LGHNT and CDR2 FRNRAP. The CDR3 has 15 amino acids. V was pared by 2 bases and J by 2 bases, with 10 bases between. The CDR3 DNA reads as TGTGCTAGTGGTTTGTCCAGGGTAGCTGGAAACACCATATATTTT. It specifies CASGLSRVAGNTIYF.

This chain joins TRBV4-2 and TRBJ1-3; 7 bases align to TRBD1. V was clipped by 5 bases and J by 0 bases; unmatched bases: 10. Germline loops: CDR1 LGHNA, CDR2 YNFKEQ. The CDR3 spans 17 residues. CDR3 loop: CASSYDPRGSSGNTIYF. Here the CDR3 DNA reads TGTGCCAGCAGCTACGATCCCAGGGGGAGCTCTGGAAACACCATATATTTT.

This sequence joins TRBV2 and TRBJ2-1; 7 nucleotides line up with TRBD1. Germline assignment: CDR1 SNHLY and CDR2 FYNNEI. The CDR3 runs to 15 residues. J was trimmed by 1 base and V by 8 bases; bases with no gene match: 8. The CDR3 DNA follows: TGTGCCAGCCGCAGAGGGGGCACGTCCTACAATGAGCAGTTCTTC. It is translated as CASRRGGTSYNEQFF.